This T cell receptor beta chain derives from a study of blood T cell repertoires in COVID-19. This clone was observed a handful of times. The CDR3 extends over 18 amino acids. Germline V gene sequence: CDR1 SEHNR, CDR2 FQNEAQ (reference sequence). Trimming shortened V by 6 bases and J by 0 bases, and 23 bases separated the two germline ends. Authors' data handling: Estimates of nucleated cell counts were drawn from the amplification of reference gene primers. The protocol was immunoSEQ multiplex PCR, while the TCRdb copy is restricted to in-frame clones and leaves out a portion. For V, J and clone size, that table is used; D and trimming come from the DNA. The data show around 260,000 clones, 80% to 90% seen once.

The chain uses TRBV7-9 and TRBJ1-1, with D possibly TRBD1 on 6 matching bases. The TCR originated in a man younger than 45 with acute COVID-19. Sequencing used PBMCs or T cells enriched from blood (not recorded which). Here the CDR3 DNA reads TGTGCCAGCAGAGACAGGCAGGGGAGGGTAGGAATGAACACTGAAGCTTTCTTT. Amino acid sequence: CASRDRQGRVGMNTEAFF.